This T cell receptor (beta chain) was retrieved from a study of blood T cell repertoires in COVID-19. Whole-study context: Sites across the United States, Italy and Spain contributed samples from acute and convalescent COVID-19. T cells, B-cell-depleted T cells, or PBMCs supplied cDNA or gDNA.

Per the study methods: By means of reference gene primer amplification, nucleated cell counts were estimated. Using immunoSEQ multiplex PCR, the repertoire was profiled, and TCRdb retains in-frame clones only, with some absent. V, J and clone size are those of that table, while D and trimming were read from the DNA. Seen here are under 350,000 clones, approximately 85% observed once, and the top ten hold approximately 10%. In germline, CDR1 is MNHEY, CDR2 SVGAGI. The CDR3 sequence is 15 residues long. V gave up 8 bases and J gave up 2 bases, with 18 bases separating them. The sequencing sample was made of peripheral blood. The chain uses TRBV6-5 and TRBJ1-1; D unresolved. This TCR was sampled from a woman in her 70s with acute or convalescent COVID-19. CDR3 amino acids: CASGSRGRVNTEAFF. Here the CDR3 DNA reads TGTGCCAGCGGATCGAGAGGGCGGGTTAACACTGAAGCTTTCTTT.